This T cell receptor beta chain is from a study of T cell responses to AZD1222 COVID-19 vaccine. For the study at large: Second doses were pooled across both intervals (about 4 or about 12 weeks).

The study, taken as a whole, reports: Only 5 or 6 individuals given AZD1222 were seropositive at baseline. Per reports, nearly half of all spike-specific TCRs target regions that are unmutated in variants. Repertoires were obtained solely post-peak T cell response.

Clones were read by immunoSEQ multiplex PCR, and TCRdb kept only the in-frame ones, dropping some. Of more than 150,000 clones in the sample, almost 95% were seen once. About this clone itself: Its antigen is still unknown.

The V gene's germline CDR1 is MNHEY and CDR2 SMNVEV (reference sequence). V lost 7 bases, J lost 4 bases, and 16 bases lay in between. The CDR3 length is 14 residues. This receptor was obtained from an adult in good health. The J gene is TRBJ1-1, the V gene TRBV27; possible D gene TRBD1, 5 bases. The sequences come from peripheral blood, collected on day 0 of AZD1222 vaccination. For the CDR3, the DNA is TGTGCCAGCACCCCCTCCGTGGGGGGCACTGAAGCTTTCTTT. Protein sequence: CASTPSVGGTEAFF.